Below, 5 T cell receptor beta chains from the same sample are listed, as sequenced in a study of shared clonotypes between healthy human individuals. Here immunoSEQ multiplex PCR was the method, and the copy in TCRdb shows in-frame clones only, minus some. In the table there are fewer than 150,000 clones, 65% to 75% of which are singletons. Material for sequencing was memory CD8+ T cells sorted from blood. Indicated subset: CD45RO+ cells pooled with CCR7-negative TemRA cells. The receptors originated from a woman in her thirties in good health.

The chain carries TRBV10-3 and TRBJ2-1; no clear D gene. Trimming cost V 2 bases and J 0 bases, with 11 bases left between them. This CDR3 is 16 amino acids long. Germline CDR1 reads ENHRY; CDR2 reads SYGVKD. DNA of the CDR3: TGTGCCATCAGTGAGGCCGGCGGTAGCTCCTACAATGAGCAGTTCTTC. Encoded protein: CAISEAGGSSYNEQFF.

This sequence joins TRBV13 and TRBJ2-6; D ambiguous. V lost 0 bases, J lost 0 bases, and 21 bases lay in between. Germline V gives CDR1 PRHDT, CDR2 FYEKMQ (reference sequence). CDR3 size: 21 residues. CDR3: CASSLGLGSLDPISGANVLTF. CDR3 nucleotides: TGTGCCAGCAGCTTAGGCCTGGGCAGCCTGGATCCAATCTCTGGGGCCAACGTCCTGACTTTC. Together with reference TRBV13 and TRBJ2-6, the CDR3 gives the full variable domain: AAGVIQSPRHLIKEKRETATLKCYPIPRHDTVYWYQQGPGQDPQFLISFYEKMQSDKGSIPDRFSAQQFSDYHSELNMSSLELGDSALYFCASSLGLGSLDPISGANVLTFGAGSRLTVL.

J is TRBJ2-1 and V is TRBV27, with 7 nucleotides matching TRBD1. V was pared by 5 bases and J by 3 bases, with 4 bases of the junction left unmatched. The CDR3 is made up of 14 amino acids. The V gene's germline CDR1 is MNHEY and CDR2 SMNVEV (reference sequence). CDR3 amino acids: CASSPWTGYNEQFF. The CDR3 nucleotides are TGTGCCAGCAGTCCTTGGACAGGCTACAATGAGCAGTTCTTC.

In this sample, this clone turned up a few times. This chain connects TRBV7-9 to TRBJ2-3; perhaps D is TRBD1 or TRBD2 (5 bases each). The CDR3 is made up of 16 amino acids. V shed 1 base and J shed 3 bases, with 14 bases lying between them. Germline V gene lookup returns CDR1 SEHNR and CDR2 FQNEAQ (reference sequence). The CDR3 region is CASSLVSGGFTDTQYF. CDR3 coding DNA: TGTGCCAGCAGCTTAGTTTCTGGGGGATTTACAGATACGCAGTATTTT.

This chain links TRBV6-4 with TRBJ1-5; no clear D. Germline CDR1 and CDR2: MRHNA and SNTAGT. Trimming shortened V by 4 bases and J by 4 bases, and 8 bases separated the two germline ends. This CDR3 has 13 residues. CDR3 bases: TGTGCCAGCAGTGCTCAGCTGAATCAGCCCCAGCATTTT. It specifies CASSAQLNQPQHF.